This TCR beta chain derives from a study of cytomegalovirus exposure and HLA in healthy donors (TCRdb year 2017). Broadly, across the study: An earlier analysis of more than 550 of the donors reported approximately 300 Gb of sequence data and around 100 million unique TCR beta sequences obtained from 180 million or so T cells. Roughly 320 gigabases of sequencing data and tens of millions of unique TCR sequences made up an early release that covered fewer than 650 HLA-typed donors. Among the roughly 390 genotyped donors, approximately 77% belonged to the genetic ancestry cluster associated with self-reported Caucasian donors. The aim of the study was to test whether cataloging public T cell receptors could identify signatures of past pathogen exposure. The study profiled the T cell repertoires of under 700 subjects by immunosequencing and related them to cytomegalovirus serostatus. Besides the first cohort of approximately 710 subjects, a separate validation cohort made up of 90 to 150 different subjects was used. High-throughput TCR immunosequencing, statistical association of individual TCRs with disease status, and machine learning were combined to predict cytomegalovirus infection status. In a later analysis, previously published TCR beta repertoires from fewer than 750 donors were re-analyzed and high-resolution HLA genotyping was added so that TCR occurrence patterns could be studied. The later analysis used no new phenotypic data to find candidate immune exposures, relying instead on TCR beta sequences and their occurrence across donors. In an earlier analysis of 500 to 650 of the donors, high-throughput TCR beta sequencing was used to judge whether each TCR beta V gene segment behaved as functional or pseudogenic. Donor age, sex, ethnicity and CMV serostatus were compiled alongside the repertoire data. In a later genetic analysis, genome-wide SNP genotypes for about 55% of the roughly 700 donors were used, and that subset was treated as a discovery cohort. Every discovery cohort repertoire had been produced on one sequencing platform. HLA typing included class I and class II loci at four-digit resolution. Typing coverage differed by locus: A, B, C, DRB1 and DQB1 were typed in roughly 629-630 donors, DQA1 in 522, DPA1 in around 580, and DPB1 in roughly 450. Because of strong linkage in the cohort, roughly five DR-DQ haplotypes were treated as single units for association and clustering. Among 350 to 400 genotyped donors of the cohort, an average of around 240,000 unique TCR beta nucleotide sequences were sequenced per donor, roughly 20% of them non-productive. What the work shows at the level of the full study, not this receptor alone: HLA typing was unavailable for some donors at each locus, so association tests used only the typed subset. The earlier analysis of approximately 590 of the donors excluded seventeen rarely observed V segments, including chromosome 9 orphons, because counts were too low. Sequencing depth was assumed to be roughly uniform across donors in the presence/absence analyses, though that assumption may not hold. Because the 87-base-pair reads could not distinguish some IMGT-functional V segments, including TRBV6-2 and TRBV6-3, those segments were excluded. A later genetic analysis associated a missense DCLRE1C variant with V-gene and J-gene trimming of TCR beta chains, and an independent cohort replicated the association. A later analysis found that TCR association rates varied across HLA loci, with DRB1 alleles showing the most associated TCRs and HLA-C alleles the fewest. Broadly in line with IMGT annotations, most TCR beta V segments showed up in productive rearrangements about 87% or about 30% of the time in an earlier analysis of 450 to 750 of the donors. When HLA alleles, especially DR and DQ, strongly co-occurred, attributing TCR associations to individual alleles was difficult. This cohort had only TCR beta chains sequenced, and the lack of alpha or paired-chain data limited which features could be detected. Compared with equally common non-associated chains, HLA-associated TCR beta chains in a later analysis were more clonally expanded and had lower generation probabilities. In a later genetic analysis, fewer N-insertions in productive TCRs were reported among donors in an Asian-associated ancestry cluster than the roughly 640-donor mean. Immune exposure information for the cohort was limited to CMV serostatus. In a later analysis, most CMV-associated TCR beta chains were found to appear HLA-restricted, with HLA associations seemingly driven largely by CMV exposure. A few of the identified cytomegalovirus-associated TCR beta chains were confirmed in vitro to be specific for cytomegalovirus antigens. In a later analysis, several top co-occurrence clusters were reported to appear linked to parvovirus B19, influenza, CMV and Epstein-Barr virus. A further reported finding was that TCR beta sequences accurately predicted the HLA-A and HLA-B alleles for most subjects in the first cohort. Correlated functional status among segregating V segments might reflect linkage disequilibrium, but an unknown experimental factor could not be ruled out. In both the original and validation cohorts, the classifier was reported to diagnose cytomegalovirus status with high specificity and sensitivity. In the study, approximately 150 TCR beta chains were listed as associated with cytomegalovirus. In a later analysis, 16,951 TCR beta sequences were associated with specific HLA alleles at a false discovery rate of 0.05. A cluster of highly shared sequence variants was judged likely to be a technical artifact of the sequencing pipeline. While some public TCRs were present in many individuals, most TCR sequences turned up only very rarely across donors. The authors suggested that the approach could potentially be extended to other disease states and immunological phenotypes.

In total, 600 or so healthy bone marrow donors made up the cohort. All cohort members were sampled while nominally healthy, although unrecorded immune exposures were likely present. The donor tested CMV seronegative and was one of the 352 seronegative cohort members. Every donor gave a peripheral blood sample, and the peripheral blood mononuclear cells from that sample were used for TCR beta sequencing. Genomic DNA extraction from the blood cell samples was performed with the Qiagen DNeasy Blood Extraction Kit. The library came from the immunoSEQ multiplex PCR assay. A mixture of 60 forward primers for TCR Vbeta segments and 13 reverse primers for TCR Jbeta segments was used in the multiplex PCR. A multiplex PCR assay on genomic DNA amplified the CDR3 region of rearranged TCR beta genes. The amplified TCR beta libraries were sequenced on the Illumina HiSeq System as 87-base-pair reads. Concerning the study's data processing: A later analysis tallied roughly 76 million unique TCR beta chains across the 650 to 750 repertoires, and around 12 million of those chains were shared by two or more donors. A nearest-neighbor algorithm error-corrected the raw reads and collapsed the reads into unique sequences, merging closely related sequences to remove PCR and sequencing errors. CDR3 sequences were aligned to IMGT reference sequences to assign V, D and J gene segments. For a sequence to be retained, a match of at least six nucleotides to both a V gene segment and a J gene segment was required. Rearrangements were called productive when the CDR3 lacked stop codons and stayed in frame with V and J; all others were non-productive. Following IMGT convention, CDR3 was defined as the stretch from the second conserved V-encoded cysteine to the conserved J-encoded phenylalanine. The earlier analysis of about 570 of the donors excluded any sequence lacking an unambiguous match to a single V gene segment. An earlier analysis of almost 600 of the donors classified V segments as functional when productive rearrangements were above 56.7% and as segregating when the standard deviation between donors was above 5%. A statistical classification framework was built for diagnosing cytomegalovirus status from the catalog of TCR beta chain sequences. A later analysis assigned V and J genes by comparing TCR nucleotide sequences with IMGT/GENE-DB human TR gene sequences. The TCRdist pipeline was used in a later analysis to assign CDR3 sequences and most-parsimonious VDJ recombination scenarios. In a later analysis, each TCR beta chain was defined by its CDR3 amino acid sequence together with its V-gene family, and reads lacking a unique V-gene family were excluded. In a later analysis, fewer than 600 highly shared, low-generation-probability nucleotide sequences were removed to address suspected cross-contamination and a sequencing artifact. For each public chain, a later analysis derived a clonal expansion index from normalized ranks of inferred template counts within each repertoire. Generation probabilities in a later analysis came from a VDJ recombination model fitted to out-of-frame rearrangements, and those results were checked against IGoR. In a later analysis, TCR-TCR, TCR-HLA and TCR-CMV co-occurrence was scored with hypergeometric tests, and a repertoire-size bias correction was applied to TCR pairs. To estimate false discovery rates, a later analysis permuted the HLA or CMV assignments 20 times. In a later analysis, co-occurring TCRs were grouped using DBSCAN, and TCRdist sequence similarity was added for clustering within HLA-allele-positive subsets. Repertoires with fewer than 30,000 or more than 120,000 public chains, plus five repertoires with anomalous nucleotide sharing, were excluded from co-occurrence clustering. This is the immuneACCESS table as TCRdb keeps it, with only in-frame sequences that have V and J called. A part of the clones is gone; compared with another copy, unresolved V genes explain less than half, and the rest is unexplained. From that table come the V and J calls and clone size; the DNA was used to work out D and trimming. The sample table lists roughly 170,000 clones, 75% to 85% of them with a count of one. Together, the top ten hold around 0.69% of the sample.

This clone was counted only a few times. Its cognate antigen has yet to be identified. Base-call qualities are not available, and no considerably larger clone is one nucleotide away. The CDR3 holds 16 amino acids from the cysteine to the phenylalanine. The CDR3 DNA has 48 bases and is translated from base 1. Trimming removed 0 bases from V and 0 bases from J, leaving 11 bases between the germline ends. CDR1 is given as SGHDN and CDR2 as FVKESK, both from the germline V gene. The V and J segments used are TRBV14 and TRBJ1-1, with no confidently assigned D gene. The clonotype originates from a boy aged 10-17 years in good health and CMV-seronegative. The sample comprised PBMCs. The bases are TGTGCCAGCAGCCAAGACGCTGGCCGAATGAACACTGAAGCTTTCTTT. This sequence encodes CASSQDAGRMNTEAFF.